The 27 T cell receptor beta chains below were found in one sample sequenced in a study of blood T cell repertoires in COVID-19. Using immunoSEQ multiplex PCR, the repertoire was profiled, and TCRdb retains in-frame clones only, with some absent. The data contain 30,000 to 40,000 clones, around three quarters of them seen just once; the ten biggest clones take up around 40%. Sample: peripheral blood. The origin of the receptors is a man older than 75 with active or convalescent COVID-19.

This sequence joins TRBV12-3 or TRBV12-4 and TRBJ1-5, with unresolved D. V shed 5 bases and J shed 6 bases, with 11 bases lying between them. The CDR3 totals 13 residues. The CDR3 reads CASSEGERQPQHF. CDR3 nucleotides: TGTGCCAGCAGTGAGGGCGAGCGTCAGCCCCAGCATTTT.

The chain uses TRBV2 and TRBJ2-7; the D gene is possibly TRBD1 (6 bases). Germline-derived CDR1 and CDR2 are SNHLY and FYNNEI. V lost 4 bases, J lost 6 bases, and 10 bases lay in between. This CDR3 has 12 amino acids. The CDR3 protein is CASSAQGPEQYF. CDR3 nucleotides: TGTGCCAGCAGTGCACAGGGACCCGAGCAGTACTTC. Drawing the rest from reference TRBV2 and TRBJ2-7, the complete variable domain is EPEVTQTPSHQVTQMGQEVILRCVPISNHLYFYWYRQILGQKVEFLVSFYNNEISEKSEIFDDQFSVERPDGSNFTLKIRSTKLEDSAMYFCASSAQGPEQYFGPGTRLTVT.

V gene TRBV28 combines with J gene TRBJ1-5, with 9 bases fitting TRBD1. The CDR3 is made up of 15 amino acids. J lost 5 bases, V lost 5 bases, and 7 bases had no gene match. Germline V lookup: CDR1 MDHEN, CDR2 SYDVKM. Here the CDR3 DNA reads TGTGCCAGCAGTCCCGCGGACAGGGGAGATCAGCCCCAGCATTTT. Its translation is CASSPADRGDQPQHF.

The chain is built from TRBV9 and TRBJ1-1; 10 nucleotides match TRBD1. This CDR3 spans 15 amino acids. Germline trimming cut 3 bases from V and 3 bases from J; bases unmatched to any gene: 5. Germline V lookup: CDR1 SGDLS, CDR2 YYNGEE. The CDR3 nucleotides read TGTGCCAGCAGCGCCGGGACAGGGGTCTACACTGAAGCTTTCTTT. It yields the protein CASSAGTGVYTEAFF.

This clone showed up just once. The V and J genes are TRBV19 and TRBJ1-2; 7 bases are a match to TRBD1. This CDR3 has 15 residues. Germline V lookup: CDR1 LNHDA, CDR2 SQIVND (reference sequence). Trimming took 1 base from V and 4 from J; bases not matched to a gene: 6. This CDR3 reads CASSIVSDRVYGYTF. In DNA, the CDR3 is TGTGCCAGTAGTATAGTTTCAGACAGGGTCTATGGCTACACCTTC.

The V call is TRBV24-1, the J call TRBJ2-2, with D possibly matching TRBD1 (6 bases). Trimming cost V 3 bases and J 1 base, with 8 bases left between them. The CDR3 spans 15 residues. Looked up from germline, CDR1 is KGHDR and CDR2 is SFDVKD. CDR3 in amino acids: CATSDPGENTGELFF. DNA of the CDR3: TGTGCCACCAGTGATCCAGGGGAGAACACCGGGGAGCTGTTTTTT.

The V gene is TRBV18, the J gene TRBJ2-6; possible D gene TRBD1, 5 bases. V lost 4 bases and J lost 4, with 11 bases in between. CDR1 is KGHSH and CDR2 is LQKENI in the germline V gene. The CDR3 runs to 15 residues. Here the CDR3 reads CASSRRDPGANVLTF. The CDR3 DNA reads TGTGCCAGCTCACGCAGGGATCCCGGGGCCAACGTCCTGACTTTC.

The chain recombines TRBV24-1 with TRBJ1-6; D unresolved. This CDR3 has 16 residues. V lost 3 bases to trimming and J lost 10 bases, with 18 bases between them. Germline assignment: CDR1 KGHDR and CDR2 SFDVKD. In DNA, the CDR3 is TGTGCCACCAGTGATCTGACATCCCTTCTCGAATCACCCCTCCACTTT. This translates into CATSDLTSLLESPLHF.

A single count supports this clone. The chain uses TRBV7-2 and TRBJ1-5; TRBD1 might be the D (5 bases). The CDR3 contains 13 residues. With 7 bases removed from V and 5 bases from J, the gap between germline ends came to 12 bases. Germline CDR1 and CDR2: SGHTA and FQGNSA. CDR3 DNA: TGTGCCAGCAACGCAGGGTTTCATCAGCCCCAGCATTTT. Encoded protein: CASNAGFHQPQHF.

The chain carries TRBV3-1 (or the pseudogene TRBV3-2) and TRBJ2-1; 8 bases align to TRBD2. Trimming took 4 bases from V and 5 from J; bases not matched to a gene: 4. Germline CDR1 and CDR2: LGHDT and YNNKEL (reference sequence). The CDR3 is 14 amino acids. This CDR3 reads CASSLGLANNEQFF. CDR3 in DNA: TGTGCCAGCAGCCTCGGACTAGCTAACAATGAGCAGTTCTTC.

The chain is built from TRBV7-3 and TRBJ2-3, with a possible D match to TRBD2 (7 bases). Germline V gene sequence: CDR1 SGHTA, CDR2 FQGTGA. The CDR3 spans 15 residues. V dropped 2 bases and J dropped 4 bases, with 13 bases sitting between them. The DNA for the CDR3 is TGTGCCAGCAGCTTATGGGGGGGGGCCCCAGATACGCAGTATTTT. It translates to CASSLWGGAPDTQYF.

A single count supports this clone. The genes are TRBV2 and TRBJ1-6, with 8 nucleotides matching TRBD1. Unmatched junction bases numbered 1, after V lost 6 bases and J lost 9 bases. The CDR3 is 12 residues long. Germline V lookup: CDR1 SNHLY, CDR2 FYNNEI. CDR3 bases: TGTGCCAGCAGGGGGACAGGTTCACCCCTCCACTTT. It codes for CASRGTGSPLHF.

The V call is TRBV6-1, the J call TRBJ2-2, with a possible D match to TRBD2 (6 bases). The CDR3 totals 15 residues. Germline V gene sequence: CDR1 MNHNS, CDR2 SASEGT. Trimming removed 3 bases at V and 0 bases at J, with 8 bases between. The CDR3 loop is CASSDGGTNTGELFF. The CDR3 nucleotides are TGTGCCAGCAGTGACGGGGGAACGAACACCGGGGAGCTGTTTTTT.

V and J are TRBV6-1 and TRBJ2-7; TRBD2 agrees at 7 bases. CDR3 size: 14 residues. Unmatched junction bases numbered 6, after V lost 0 bases and J lost 7 bases. CDR1 is MNHNS and CDR2 is SASEGT in the germline V gene. CDR3 nucleotides: TGTGCCAGCAGTGAAGCTGGGACTATGTGGGAGCAGTACTTC. This gives the protein CASSEAGTMWEQYF.

The sample holds a few counts of this clone. The chain couples TRBV3-1 (or the pseudogene TRBV3-2) to TRBJ2-2; D ambiguous. The ends were cut back, 0 bases at V and 5 bases at J, with 10 bases in the middle. Germline V gives CDR1 LGHDT, CDR2 YNNKEL (reference sequence). This CDR3 spans 15 amino acids. The CDR3 reads CASSQDLVGTGELFF. The DNA of the CDR3 is TGTGCCAGCAGCCAAGATCTAGTCGGAACCGGGGAGCTGTTTTTT.

The chain is built from TRBV2 and TRBJ2-5, with TRBD1 matching over 7 bases. V lost 6 bases, J lost 3 bases, and 4 bases stayed unmatched. Germline loops: CDR1 SNHLY, CDR2 FYNNEI. This CDR3 is built from 13 residues. CDR3 residues: CASRDTGEETQYF. The CDR3 nucleotides read TGTGCCAGCAGGGATACAGGGGAAGAGACCCAGTACTTC.

The rearrangement joins TRBV5-1 to TRBJ2-5, with TRBD1 matching over 11 bases. Germline V lookup: CDR1 SGHRS, CDR2 YFSETQ. CDR3 length: 16 amino acids. V lost 4 bases, J lost 1 base, and 6 bases stayed unmatched. In DNA form, the CDR3 reads TGCGCCAGCAGCCCCGGGGACAGGGGGGTCCAAGAGACCCAGTACTTC. Protein sequence: CASSPGDRGVQETQYF.

The chain couples TRBV6-2 or TRBV6-3 to TRBJ2-5, with 12 bases aligning to TRBD2. The CDR3 sequence is 16 residues long. CDR1 is MNHEY and CDR2 is SVGEGT in the germline V gene. J was trimmed by 2 bases and V by 6 bases; bases with no gene match: 7. In nucleotides, the CDR3 is TGTGCCAGCAGCCGCCCTAGCGGGGGGGGGCAAGAGACCCAGTACTTC. As protein: CASSRPSGGGQETQYF.

As regards this clone: This specimen includes other DNA sequences encoding the same CDR3. V is TRBV7-8 and J is TRBJ1-5; D may be TRBD1 (6 bases). Per germline, CDR1 SGHVS and CDR2 FQNEAQ. This CDR3 region has 15 residues. V was trimmed by 5 bases and J by 2 bases, leaving 13 bases between them. CDR3 sequence reads: CASSPWGGGNQPQHF. The CDR3, as DNA: TGTGCCAGCAGCCCCTGGGGGGGCGGCAATCAGCCCCAGCATTTT. Full variable domain (rest looked up from reference TRBV7-8 and TRBJ1-5): GAGVSQSPRYKVAKRGQDVALRCDPISGHVSLFWYQQALGQGPEFLTYFQNEAQLDKSGLPSDRFFAERPEGSVSTLKIQRTQQEDSAVYLCASSPWGGGNQPQHFGDGTRLSIL.

The rearrangement links TRBV9 to TRBJ1-1, with D unclear. The CDR3 runs 16 residues. Between the trimmed V and J ends, which lost 0 bases and 2 bases, there was a span of 14 bases. The V gene's germline CDR1 is SGDLS and CDR2 YYNGEE. CDR3 residues: CASSVAPTVSNTEAFF. The CDR3 DNA follows: TGTGCCAGCAGCGTAGCTCCTACGGTTTCAAACACTGAAGCTTTCTTT.

The CDR3 region is CASSSRQGLTEAFF. For the CDR3, the DNA is TGTGCCAGTAGTTCCCGTCAGGGCTTAACTGAAGCTTTCTTT. The chain recombines TRBV19 with TRBJ1-1, with D possibly matching TRBD1 (5 bases). V lost 5 bases, J lost 5 bases, and 15 bases lay in between. Germline CDR1 LNHDA, CDR2 SQIVND (reference sequence). The length of the CDR3 is 14 residues.

This chain joins TRBV18 and TRBJ2-5; 7 positions agree with TRBD2. V lost 3 bases to trimming and J lost 5 bases; unmatched junction nucleotides: 6. The CDR3 loop spans 14 amino acids. Germline CDR1 and CDR2: KGHSH and LQKENI. The CDR3 loop is CASSPLLGGETQYF. CDR3 bases: TGTGCCAGCTCACCGCTTCTGGGAGGGGAGACCCAGTACTTC.

This clone was found a few times. The chain is built from TRBV7-9 and TRBJ2-7; 9 nucleotides line up with TRBD1. The CDR3 sequence is 15 residues long. The germline V gene encodes CDR1 SEHNR and CDR2 FQNEAQ (reference sequence). J lost 2 bases, V lost 4 bases, and 6 bases had no gene match. CDR3 nucleotide sequence: TGTGCCAGCAGCTCTGAGGACAGGGGTGCCTACGAGCAGTACTTC. Protein product: CASSSEDRGAYEQYF.

The chain carries TRBV14 and TRBJ1-5; no reliable D call. Germline assignment: CDR1 SGHDN and CDR2 FVKESK. The CDR3 is 17 residues long. V lost 3 bases, J lost 1 base, and 16 bases lay in between. CDR3 bases: TGTGCCAGCAGCCATTACCCGGCGGCAGTGAGCAATCAGCCCCAGCATTTT. This translates into CASSHYPAAVSNQPQHF.

The genes are TRBV6-2 or TRBV6-3 and TRBJ2-7, with 7 nucleotides matching TRBD1. The CDR3 is 17 residues long. V dropped 6 bases and J dropped 1; count of bases not matched to a gene: 15. Germline assignment: CDR1 MNHEY and CDR2 SVGEGT. CDR3 in DNA: TGTGCCAGCAGCCCCGTCCAGGGGGACACAGAATCCTACGAGCAGTACTTC. Its translation: CASSPVQGDTESYEQYF.

The gene calls are TRBV5-1 and TRBJ2-3, with 10 bases lining up with TRBD2. CDR1 SGHRS and CDR2 YFSETQ come from the germline V gene. The CDR3 has 15 amino acids. V lost 4 bases, J lost 2 bases, and 4 bases stayed unmatched. CDR3 bases: TGCGCCAGCAGCACTAGCGGGGACCACACAGATACGCAGTATTTT. Encoded protein: CASSTSGDHTDTQYF.

The V call is TRBV18, the J call TRBJ2-3; 8 bases are shared with TRBD1. Germline V gives CDR1 KGHSH, CDR2 LQKENI. J gave up 4 bases and V 3 bases, and 6 bases lay outside the gene matches. The length of the CDR3 is 15 residues. The CDR3 protein is CASSPQDRVADTQYF. The CDR3 coding sequence is TGTGCCAGCTCACCGCAGGACAGGGTCGCAGATACGCAGTATTTT.